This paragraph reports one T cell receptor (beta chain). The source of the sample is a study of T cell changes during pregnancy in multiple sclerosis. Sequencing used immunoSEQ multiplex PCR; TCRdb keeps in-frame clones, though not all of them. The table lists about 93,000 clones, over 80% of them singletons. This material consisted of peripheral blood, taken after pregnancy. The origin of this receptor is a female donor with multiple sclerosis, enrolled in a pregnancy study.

In DNA form, the CDR3 reads TGTGCCAGCAGTGGCGATAAGCGGGGGAAAAGCACAGATACGCAGTATTTT. Translating it yields CASSGDKRGKSTDTQYF. This sequence joins TRBV2 and TRBJ2-3; the match to TRBD2 covers 8 bases. The V gene's germline CDR1 is SNHLY and CDR2 FYNNEI. V was clipped by 4 bases and J by 0 bases; unmatched bases: 9. The CDR3 runs 17 residues.